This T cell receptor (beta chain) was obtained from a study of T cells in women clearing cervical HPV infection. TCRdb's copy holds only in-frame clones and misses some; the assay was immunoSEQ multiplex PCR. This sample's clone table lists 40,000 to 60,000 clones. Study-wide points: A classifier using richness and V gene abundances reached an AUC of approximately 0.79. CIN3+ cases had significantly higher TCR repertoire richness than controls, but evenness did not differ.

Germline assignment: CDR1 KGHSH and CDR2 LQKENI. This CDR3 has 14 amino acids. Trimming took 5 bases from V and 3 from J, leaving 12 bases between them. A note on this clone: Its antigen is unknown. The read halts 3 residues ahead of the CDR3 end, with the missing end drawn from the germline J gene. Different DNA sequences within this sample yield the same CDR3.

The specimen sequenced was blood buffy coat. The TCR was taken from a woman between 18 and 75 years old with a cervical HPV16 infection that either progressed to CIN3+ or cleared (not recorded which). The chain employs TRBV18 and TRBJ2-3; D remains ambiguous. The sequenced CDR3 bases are TGTGCCAGCTCAGGCCGGCCAGCGACAGATACG. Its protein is CASSGRPATDT. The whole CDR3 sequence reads CASSGRPATDTQYF.